These T cell receptor beta chains were read from a single sample in a study of blood T cell repertoires in COVID-19. TCRdb's table, derived via immunoSEQ multiplex PCR, lists solely in-frame clones and lacks some. The table records roughly 140,000 clones, 88% of them present only once. The sample comprised peripheral blood. The source is a human donor in a cohort sampled during active COVID-19. The CDR3 runs from the conserved cysteine through the conserved F or W. Fields, in order: J gene, V gene, CDR3 protein.

TRBJ2-2,TRBV7-9,CASSLIHSSLSGELFF
TRBJ2-2,TRBV30,CAWSRQGTGELFF
TRBJ1-2,TRBV6-2/TRBV6-3,CASSYRGGDGYTF
TRBJ1-1,TRBV3-1/TRBV3-2,CASSLGQGESRRAFF
TRBJ2-3,TRBV27,CASSSGRALDTQYF
TRBJ2-1,TRBV12-5,CASGKREGNNEQFF
TRBJ2-3,TRBV18,CASSPDRGGTDTQYF
TRBJ2-7,TRBV19,CASSIKRGSSYEQYF
TRBJ1-5,TRBV6-5,CASRKRDSSNQPQHF
TRBJ2-3,TRBV9,CASSVALAGDVTDTQYF
TRBJ2-6,TRBV7-9,CASSLRREGPSGANVLTF
TRBJ2-1,TRBV7-9,CASSEVRGLDHEQFF
TRBJ2-3,TRBV29-1,CSAGRTSGVGDTQYF
TRBJ1-4,TRBV29-1,CSVERGPKGGLFF
TRBJ1-2,TRBV7-9,CASSPGANNYGYTF
TRBJ2-7,TRBV28,CASSSPAAGDYEQYF
TRBJ2-3,TRBV6-6,CASSKQVLGTDTQYF
TRBJ1-1,TRBV28,CASSLGGVNTEAFF
TRBJ1-2,TRBV30,CAWSAGYGYTF
TRBJ1-4,TRBV28,CASSTEPRRGLFF